The next 25 T cell receptor beta chains were all read from a single sample in a study of cytomegalovirus exposure and HLA in healthy donors. Primers: 60 Vbeta forward and 13 Jbeta reverse. The protocol was immunoSEQ multiplex PCR, while the TCRdb copy is restricted to in-frame clones and leaves out a portion. The sample has approximately 150,000 clones, about 70% seen once; the top ten hold approximately 3%. Sequences were obtained from PBMCs. These receptors came from a male donor in good health and CMV-seronegative.

V gene TRBV10-3 combines with J gene TRBJ1-4, with a possible D match to TRBD1 (5 bases). Trimming left V 0 bases short and J 8 bases short, with 13 bases between. Looked up from germline, CDR1 is ENHRY and CDR2 is SYGVKD. This CDR3 region has 15 residues. The CDR3 sequence is CAISESRQGHEKLFF. Written as DNA, the CDR3 is TGTGCCATCAGTGAGTCGAGGCAGGGTCACGAAAAACTGTTTTTT.

This sequence joins TRBV10-3 and TRBJ2-1, with 7 bases lining up with TRBD2. Looked up from germline, CDR1 is ENHRY and CDR2 is SYGVKD. This CDR3 has 14 amino acids. Losses at the gene ends were 8 bases for V and 9 bases for J; bases not matched to a gene: 13. The CDR3 DNA is TGTGCCATCTCCCAGGGACTAACTTTACGTGAGCAGTTCTTC. This sequence encodes CAISQGLTLREQFF.

This rearrangement joins TRBV5-1 to TRBJ2-5, with D possibly TRBD1 on 5 matching bases. The CDR3 is 12 amino acids. Trimming left V 6 bases short and J 3 bases short, with 9 bases between. From germline, CDR1 is SGHRS and CDR2 YFSETQ. The CDR3 DNA sequence: TGCGCCAGCAAGGACACTGAAGAGACCCAGTACTTC. It yields the protein CASKDTEETQYF.

The rearrangement joins TRBV13 to TRBJ2-1; TRBD2 agrees at 7 bases. This CDR3 comprises 15 residues. CDR1 is PRHDT and CDR2 is FYEKMQ in the germline V gene (reference sequence). Germline trimming cut 2 bases from V and 6 bases from J; bases unmatched to any gene: 7. CDR3 in amino acids: CASSLFAGAPNEQFF. The DNA for the CDR3 is TGTGCCAGCAGCTTATTCGCGGGAGCCCCCAATGAGCAGTTCTTC.

This clone appeared a single time. The chain carries TRBV11-1 and TRBJ1-1; weak D call: TRBD1 (5 bases). V gave up 1 base and J gave up 6 bases, with 12 bases separating them. The CDR3 is made up of 14 amino acids. CDR1 and CDR2 (germline): SGHAT, FQDESV (reference sequence). The CDR3 reads CASSLVGGRAEAFF. DNA for the CDR3: TGTGCCAGCAGCTTAGTAGGTGGCAGGGCTGAAGCTTTCTTT.

The gene calls are TRBV5-4 and TRBJ2-7, with TRBD1 matching 8 bases. V shed 0 bases, J shed 2 bases, and the junction held 4 bases outside the gene matches. Germline V lookup: CDR1 SGHNT, CDR2 YYREEE (reference sequence). The CDR3 is made up of 15 amino acids. CDR3 amino acids: CASSLAQGAAYEQYF. The CDR3 region has the DNA TGTGCCAGCAGCTTGGCCCAGGGGGCAGCCTACGAGCAGTACTTC.

There are a few counts of this clone. The chain has TRBV27 and TRBJ2-3, with 9 positions matching TRBD2. This CDR3 region has 17 residues. Germline V CDR1 and CDR2: MNHEY, SMNVEV (reference sequence). V lost 6 bases and J lost 3; bases outside the gene matches: 13. The CDR3 region is CASSRAAGGRVTDTQYF. The DNA of the CDR3 is TGTGCCAGCAGCCGGGCCGCGGGGGGGCGCGTAACAGATACGCAGTATTTT.

The chain uses TRBV27 and TRBJ2-7; TRBD2 matches 8 bases. V lost 3 bases, J lost 2 bases, and 6 bases stayed unmatched. The CDR3 consists of 15 residues. CDR1 is MNHEY, CDR2 SMNVEV, per germline (reference sequence). CDR3 DNA sequence: TGTGCCAGCAGTTTCGGGAGGGGTCAGACCTACGAGCAGTACTTC. This encodes CASSFGRGQTYEQYF.

The V call is TRBV27, the J call TRBJ2-3; D may be TRBD2 (7 bases). V dropped 3 bases and J dropped 0 bases, with 10 bases sitting between them. In germline, CDR1 is MNHEY, CDR2 SMNVEV (reference sequence). The CDR3 runs 15 residues. CDR3 bases: TGTGCCAGCAGTTTCGGGGGGCTCAGCACAGATACGCAGTATTTT. It translates to CASSFGGLSTDTQYF.

Concerning this clone: Other DNA sequences in this specimen translate into the identical CDR3. The chain combines TRBV7-3 with TRBJ2-3, with 7 bases identical to TRBD1. This CDR3 is built from 14 residues. Trimming removed 5 bases from V and 1 base from J; junction bases left unmatched: 3. Germline V gives CDR1 SGHTA, CDR2 FQGTGA. The chain's CDR3 is CASSTGTGTDTQYF. The CDR3 DNA sequence: TGTGCCAGCAGCACCGGGACAGGCACAGATACGCAGTATTTT.

The gene calls are TRBV6-6 and TRBJ1-5, with 7 bases identical to TRBD1. Per the germline V gene, CDR1 is MNHNY and CDR2 is SVGAGI (reference sequence). After removal of 2 bases from V and 4 bases from J, the junction contained 5 bases not matched to a gene. The CDR3 extends over 15 amino acids. The CDR3 DNA sequence: TGTGCCAGCAGTTACGGGGACAGAGGGAATCAGCCCCAGCATTTT. Residues: CASSYGDRGNQPQHF.

The chain carries TRBV2 and TRBJ1-1, with no clear D. The CDR3 has 12 amino acids. Germline assignment: CDR1 SNHLY and CDR2 FYNNEI. V lost 2 bases and J 13 bases, leaving 14 bases between the germline ends. The CDR3 nucleotides are TGTGCCAGCAGTGAACGGGCCCGGGGAGGTTTCTTT. Translated: CASSERARGGFF.

J is TRBJ2-1 and V is TRBV6-4, with 14 bases matching TRBD2. Trimming took 5 bases from V and 6 from J; bases not matched to a gene: 6. Germline CDR1 and CDR2: MRHNA and SNTAGT. The CDR3 is made up of 16 amino acids. CDR3 region: CASSPQTSGRANEQFF. CDR3 DNA sequence: TGTGCCAGCAGTCCCCAGACTAGCGGGAGGGCCAATGAGCAGTTCTTC.

The gene calls are TRBV29-1 and TRBJ1-5; 12 bases line up with TRBD1. V trimming: 5 bases; J trimming: 8 bases; junction bases outside the gene matches: 7. Germline CDR1 reads SQVTM; CDR2 reads ANQGSEA. The CDR3 extends over 14 amino acids. The CDR3 protein is CSVQTGTGGEPQHF. The CDR3 nucleotides read TGCAGCGTTCAGACCGGGACAGGGGGCGAGCCCCAGCATTTT.

The chain carries TRBV19 and TRBJ1-5; 7 bases match TRBD1. CDR3 length equals 16 residues. Germline lookup yields CDR1 LNHDA and CDR2 SQIVND (reference sequence). V was pared by 0 bases and J by 10 bases, with 12 bases of the junction left unmatched. The CDR3 protein is CASSIDTGAGGNPQHF. As DNA, the CDR3 is TGTGCCAGTAGTATAGATACTGGGGCAGGGGGAAATCCCCAGCATTTT.

This chain links TRBV6-6 with TRBJ2-1, with 9 bases matching TRBD1. Unmatched junction bases numbered 3, after V lost 4 bases and J lost 2 bases. The CDR3 spans 15 residues. Germline CDR1 MNHNY, CDR2 SVGAGI (reference sequence). CDR3 amino acids: CASSFTGGPYNEQFF. In nucleotides, the CDR3 is TGTGCCAGCAGTTTTACAGGGGGCCCCTACAATGAGCAGTTCTTC.

V gene TRBV18 combines with J gene TRBJ1-2; D possibly corresponds to TRBD1 (5 bases). Germline V gene sequence: CDR1 KGHSH, CDR2 LQKENI. This CDR3 region has 15 residues. Trimming shortened V by 4 bases and J by 8 bases, and 20 bases separated the two germline ends. The CDR3 coding sequence is TGTGCCAGCTCACTTACTACGGGGGAGAGTGGAGGCTACACCTTC. Translated: CASSLTTGESGGYTF.

The rearrangement links TRBV7-2 to TRBJ1-4; 7 bases line up with TRBD1. V dropped 5 bases and J dropped 6; count of bases not matched to a gene: 9. CDR1 is SGHTA, CDR2 FQGNSA, per germline. The CDR3 extends over 15 amino acids. CDR3: CASSHETGSYEKLFF. CDR3 DNA: TGTGCCAGCAGCCACGAGACAGGGAGCTATGAAAAACTGTTTTTT.

This clone was observed once. The J gene is TRBJ2-2, the V gene TRBV9; 9 nucleotides align to TRBD2. Trimming at V came to 4 bases and at J to 5 bases, leaving 9 bases not matched to a gene. From germline, CDR1 is SGDLS and CDR2 YYNGEE. The CDR3 sequence is 16 residues long. CDR3 sequence reads: CASSPLRRGGTGELFF. CDR3 coding DNA: TGTGCCAGCAGCCCCCTCCGGCGGGGGGGGACCGGGGAGCTGTTTTTT. Looking up the rest from reference TRBV9 and TRBJ2-2 gives the full variable domain: DSGVTQTPKHLITATGQRVTLRCSPRSGDLSVYWYQQSLDQGLQFLIQYYNGEERAKGNILERFSAQQFPDLHSELNLSSLELGDSALYFCASSPLRRGGTGELFFGEGSRLTVL.

This chain joins TRBV5-1 and TRBJ1-2; D perhaps matches TRBD1 (5 bases). The CDR3 covers 14 residues. Germline V gives CDR1 SGHRS, CDR2 YFSETQ. V was clipped by 7 bases and J by 5 bases, with 18 bases between them. DNA for the CDR3: TGCGCCAGCGCCGTGCAGGGTAGCGGTTATGGCTACACCTTC. Its protein product is CASAVQGSGYGYTF.

The CDR3 loop reads CASSLWTGRNEQFF. CDR3 nucleotides: TGTGCCAGCAGCCTCTGGACAGGGCGGAATGAGCAGTTCTTC. The chain employs TRBV5-5 and TRBJ2-1, with 8 bases matching TRBD1. CDR1 and CDR2 (germline): SGHKS, YYEKEE (reference sequence). V shed 4 bases, J shed 7 bases, and the junction held 7 bases outside the gene matches. The CDR3 is made up of 14 amino acids.

The chain recombines TRBV30 with TRBJ2-5, with 10 bases that match TRBD2. Trimming at V came to 0 bases and at J to 1 base, leaving 5 bases not matched to a gene. CDR3 length: 16 amino acids. Germline assignment: CDR1 GTSNPN and CDR2 SVGIG (reference sequence). CDR3 residues: CAWSVSIAGGQETQYF. The DNA of the CDR3 is TGTGCCTGGAGTGTCTCGATAGCGGGGGGCCAAGAGACCCAGTACTTC.

This clone was counted a few times. This chain uses TRBV6-5 with TRBJ2-7, with D unresolved. The V and J ends lost 6 bases and 3 bases respectively, with 12 bases between them. The CDR3 loop spans 13 amino acids. The V gene's germline CDR1 is MNHEY and CDR2 SVGAGI. The CDR3 nucleotides read TGTGCCAGCAGCAAAAGAGAGGACTACGAGCAGTACTTC. It translates to CASSKREDYEQYF.

The chain employs TRBV19 and TRBJ2-7, with D unclear. This CDR3 spans 12 amino acids. With 7 bases removed from V and 7 bases from J, the gap between germline ends came to 14 bases. Germline-derived CDR1 and CDR2 are LNHDA and SQIVND (reference sequence). In DNA, the CDR3 is TGTGCCAGTAAGGAGCCCCTGGGTGAGCAGTACTTC. This encodes CASKEPLGEQYF.

This chain joins TRBV15 and TRBJ2-5, with a weak D call TRBD2 (5 bases). The last part of the DNA fits TRBJ2-7 better; the J call may be wrong. The CDR3 contains 13 residues. Germline V gene data show CDR1 as LNHNV and CDR2 as YYDKDF (reference sequence). Here the CDR3 DNA reads TGTGCCACCAGCGTCCTTCGAGGAGGCGAGCAGTACTTC. Its protein product is CATSVLRGGEQYF.